The T cell receptor (beta chain) under discussion was sequenced for a study of T cell repertoires in cytomegalovirus infection. The CDR3 sequence is 14 residues long. Between the trimmed V and J ends, which lost 6 bases and 2 bases, there was a span of 11 bases. TCRdb used MiXCR to reprocess the reads, holding one entry per CDR3 protein. The repertoire holds 300,000 to 400,000 distinct CDR3 sequences, with more than 8% as singletons. Sequencing input: PBMCs. This TCR was recovered from a human donor in good health (CMV status not recorded). Some clones in this sample may be carry-over from other donors' samples. The chain employs TRBV12-3 or TRBV12-4 and TRBJ1-3; D might be TRBD1 (6 bases). The DNA for the CDR3 is TGTGCCAGCAGAGGGGGTAGTGCTGGAAACACCATATATTTT. It codes for CASRGGSAGNTIYF.